This T cell receptor beta chain was observed in a study of shared clonotypes between healthy human individuals. Broader study findings: Against clonotypes common to all four donors, non-shared ones had lower generation probabilities. A handful of donors held about 4.5% of naive CD4 clonotypes in common. As a rule, naive subsets had a larger estimated richness than memory subsets.

As for this clone: What it binds is unknown.

There were no recent acute infections or vaccinations among the donors, who were healthy HIV-negative adults. This table comes from immunoSEQ multiplex PCR, and its TCRdb copy is limited to in-frame clones, with some not included. The sample has 2 million or so clones; 85% to 95% are singletons. The TCR comes from a man between 18 and 35 years old in good health. The material sequenced was naive CD4+ T cells sorted from blood. Stated subset: CD45RA+ positively selected.

The CDR3 sequence is CASSFFLVGGGETQYF. In nucleotides, the CDR3 is TGTGCCAGCAGCTTCTTCCTGGTAGGGGGAGGAGAGACCCAGTACTTC. The rearrangement links TRBV7-2 to TRBJ2-5; the D call may be TRBD1 or TRBD2 (6 bases each). Germline CDR1 is SGHTA and CDR2 is FQGNSA. Trimming cost V 3 bases and J 4 bases, with 18 bases left between them. This CDR3 spans 16 amino acids. Variable domain in full (rest from reference TRBV7-2 and TRBJ2-5): GAGVSQSPSNKVTEKGKDVELRCDPISGHTALYWYRQSLGQGLEFLIYFQGNSAPDKSGLPSDRFSAERTGGSVSTLTIQRTQQEDSAVYLCASSFFLVGGGETQYFGPGTRLLVL.